This T cell receptor beta chain was obtained from a study of shared clonotypes between healthy human individuals. The CDR3 has 13 amino acids. The V gene's germline CDR1 is MNHEY and CDR2 SMNVEV (reference sequence). Deletions cut 2 bases from V and 2 bases from J, with 6 bases between. The naive CD8 fraction comprised CD45RO-negative cells positively selected for CCR7 and excluded terminally differentiated effector memory CD45RA+ cells. Comment on this clone: Within the sample, other DNA sequences also encode this same CDR3.

The repertoire was sequenced with immunoSEQ multiplex PCR; TCRdb's copy has only in-frame clones and lacks some. Of roughly 590,000 clones in the sample, 95% are singletons; the top ten hold 0.11%. The TCR sequence derives from a woman aged 30 to 39 in good health. The chain is built from TRBV27 and TRBJ1-1; D remains ambiguous. The material sequenced was naive CD8+ T cells sorted from blood. The CDR3: CASSLGPNTEAFF. CDR3 DNA: TGTGCCAGCAGTTTAGGGCCTAACACTGAAGCTTTCTTT.